This TCR beta chain was retrieved from a study of cytotoxic CD8 clonotypes in ibrutinib-treated CLL. The CDR3 totals 15 residues. Germline CDR1 reads SQVTM; CDR2 reads ANQGSEA. V lost 8 bases and J lost 1, with 19 bases in between. Researchers set a sequencing depth target of 1 in 200,000 to 1 in 1 million T cells. Sequencing used immunoSEQ multiplex PCR; TCRdb keeps in-frame clones, though not all of them. The sample contains tens of thousands of clones, roughly 83% of which appear only once. Study outcomes and limitations: Public clonotypes showed up rarely, and on treatment they shrank or held steady. The study sampled sustained-remission and progressing patients at different times.

On this clone itself: Its cognate antigen is unknown.

The rearrangement joins TRBV29-1 to TRBJ2-3; D possibly corresponds to TRBD1 (6 bases). This clonotype was sampled from a human donor with chronic lymphocytic leukemia. Sequences were derived from PBMCs, sampled after 24 months of ibrutinib treatment. The DNA for the CDR3 is TGCAGCCTCCCGGGCCCAGGGGCCGGCACAGATACGCAGTATTTT. It specifies CSLPGPGAGTDTQYF.